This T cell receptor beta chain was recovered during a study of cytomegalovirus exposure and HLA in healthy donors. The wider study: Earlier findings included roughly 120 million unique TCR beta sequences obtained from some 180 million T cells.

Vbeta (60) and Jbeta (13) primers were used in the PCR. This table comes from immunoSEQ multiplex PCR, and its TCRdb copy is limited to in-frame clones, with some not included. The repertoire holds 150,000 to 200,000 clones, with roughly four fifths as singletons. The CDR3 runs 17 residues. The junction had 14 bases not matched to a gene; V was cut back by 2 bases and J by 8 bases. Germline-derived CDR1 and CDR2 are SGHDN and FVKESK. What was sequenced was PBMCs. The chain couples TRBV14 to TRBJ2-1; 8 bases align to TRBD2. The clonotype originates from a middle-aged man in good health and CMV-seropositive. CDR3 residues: CASSQLGPGGPSDEQFF. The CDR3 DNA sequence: TGTGCCAGCAGCCAATTAGGGCCGGGAGGGCCGTCGGATGAGCAGTTCTTC.